The T cell receptor beta chain described here comes from a study of beta chain features in type 1 diabetes. The overall study: Examination covered over 85,000,000 sorted cells spanning all samples.

Sorting with CD45RO/CCR7/CD25/CD127/CD95/CD27 yielded naive, central memory, regulatory and stem-like memory CD4+ cells. This clone appeared a few times. No antigen is known for it. CDR1 and CDR2 from the germline V gene are MGHDK and SYGVNS. V gave up 2 bases and J gave up 5 bases, with 10 bases separating them. The CDR3 has 13 residues. Study-level points and caveats: PCR might pick shorter templates more often, in the same way for patients and controls. The naive, central memory and Treg TCRB repertoires of patients appeared to be more similar to one another than those of healthy donors. When Type 1 diabetes patients were examined, their TCRB CDR3s proved moderately but significantly shorter in all four CD4+ subsets.

The sequenced template was cDNA made from the entire isolated RNA. This table comes from immunoSEQ multiplex PCR, and its TCRdb copy is limited to in-frame clones, with some not included. This sample has about 340,000 clones, with roughly 14% found just once. Sequenced: naive CD4+ T cells from blood. The receptor was isolated from a woman aged 18-35 years with type 1 diabetes. The gene calls are TRBV25-1 and TRBJ2-7; perhaps TRBD1 as D (5 bases). The CDR3 reads CASSEPAGNEQYF. The CDR3 DNA reads as TGTGCCAGCAGTGAACCAGCAGGGAACGAGCAGTACTTC.